The 3 T cell receptor beta chains in this list originate from one sample, sequenced in a study of response to subunit inactivated influenza vaccine. TCRdb called the RT-PCR reads again in MiXCR, with one record for every CDR3 protein. Altogether some 500,000 distinct CDR3 sequences are present, more than 15% being singletons, with the ten largest covering roughly 3%. Specimen: CD4+ T cells sorted from PBMCs, collected around 25 months after vaccination. These TCRs come from a man aged 50 to 75 who received an inactivated influenza vaccine.

This clonotype was recorded at least ten times. The chain is built from TRBV7-2 and TRBJ1-5, with 9 positions matching TRBD1. This CDR3 has 15 amino acids. V dropped 4 bases and J dropped 3; count of bases not matched to a gene: 4. Germline-derived CDR1 and CDR2 are SGHTA and FQGNSA. The DNA for the CDR3 is TGTGCCAGCAGCTACCGGACAGGGGACAATCAGCCCCAGCATTTT. Protein: CASSYRTGDNQPQHF.

The table lists this clonotype with many counts. J is TRBJ1-2 and V is TRBV5-1; tentatively, D is TRBD1 (5 bases). V shed 4 bases and J shed 4 bases, with 14 bases lying between them. The V gene's germline CDR1 is SGHRS and CDR2 YFSETQ. There are 14 residues in the CDR3. CDR3 in amino acids: CASSRPGSGYGYTF. The DNA of the CDR3 is TGCGCCAGCAGCAGGCCAGGGAGTGGCTATGGCTACACCTTC.

V and J are TRBV27 and TRBJ2-2; D ambiguous. The CDR3 covers 16 residues. CDR1 MNHEY and CDR2 SMNVEV come from the germline V gene (reference sequence). V lost 0 bases and J lost 4, with 12 bases in between. CDR3 protein: CASSLSWPRPTGELFF. The CDR3 DNA follows: TGTGCCAGCAGTTTATCGTGGCCGCGCCCCACCGGGGAGCTGTTTTTT.